This T cell receptor (beta chain) was retrieved from a study of cytotoxic CD8 clonotypes in ibrutinib-treated CLL. Study information: Overall, some 25 responses were partial and 2 complete; following median approximately 73 months, roughly 14 patients stayed remitted and around twelve progressed.

The CDR3 covers 15 residues. Germline V gene lookup returns CDR1 LNHDA and CDR2 SQIVND (reference sequence). Trimming removed 1 base at V and 7 bases at J, with 14 bases between. With sequencing, the targeted depth ranged from 1 in 200,000 to 1 in 1 million T cells. TCRdb's copy holds only in-frame clones and misses some; the assay was immunoSEQ multiplex PCR. The sample records about 200,000 clones, approximately 68% being singletons. TCR beta libraries used around 2 micrograms of DNA from cryopreserved PBMCs. V gene TRBV19 combines with J gene TRBJ2-1; possibly TRBD1 or TRBD2 for D (6 bases each). Here the sequenced sample was PBMCs, taken after 24 months of ibrutinib treatment. This TCR was sampled from a human donor with chronic lymphocytic leukemia. The CDR3 DNA reads TGTGCCAGTAGTATAGCGGGGAAGGGGGGTAATGAGCAGTTCTTC. Residues: CASSIAGKGGNEQFF.